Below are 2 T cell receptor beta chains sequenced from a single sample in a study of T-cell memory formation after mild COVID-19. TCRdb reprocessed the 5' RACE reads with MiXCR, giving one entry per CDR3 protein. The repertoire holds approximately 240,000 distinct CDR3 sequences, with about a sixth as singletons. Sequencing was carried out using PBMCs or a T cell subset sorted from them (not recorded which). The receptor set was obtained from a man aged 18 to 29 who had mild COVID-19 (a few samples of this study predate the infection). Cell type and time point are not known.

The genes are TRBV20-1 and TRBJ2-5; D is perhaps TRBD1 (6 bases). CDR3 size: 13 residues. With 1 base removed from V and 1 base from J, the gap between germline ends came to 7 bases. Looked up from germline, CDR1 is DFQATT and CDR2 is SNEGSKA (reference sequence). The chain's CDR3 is CSARGTAQETQYF. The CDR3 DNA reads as TGCAGTGCTAGAGGGACAGCCCAAGAGACCCAGTACTTC.

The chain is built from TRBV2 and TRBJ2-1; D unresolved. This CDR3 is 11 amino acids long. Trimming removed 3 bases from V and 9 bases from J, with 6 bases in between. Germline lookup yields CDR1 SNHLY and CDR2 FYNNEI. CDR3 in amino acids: CASSDLGEQFF. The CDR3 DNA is TGTGCCAGCAGTGACTTGGGTGAGCAGTTCTTC.